Shown below are 28 T cell receptor beta chains from a single sample sequenced in a study of beta chain features in type 1 diabetes. Study-level results: Among all four CD4+ subsets, Type 1 diabetes patients had TCRB CDR3s that were moderately but significantly shorter.

Since all of the isolated RNA was reverse transcribed, expressed TCRB transcripts were what got sequenced. Clones were read by immunoSEQ multiplex PCR, and TCRdb kept only the in-frame ones, dropping some. The top ten clones hold over 0.1% of a sample with around 600,000 clones, about an eighth of them seen once. These receptors' targets are unknown. The sequenced sample was naive CD4+ T cells from blood. These receptors were collected from a young man with type 1 diabetes.

This clone has more than one count but fewer than ten. The chain combines TRBV9 with TRBJ1-4, with a tentative D call TRBD1 (6 bases). Germline V lookup: CDR1 SGDLS, CDR2 YYNGEE. The CDR3 spans 13 residues. V lost 2 bases and J lost 8, with 10 bases in between. For the CDR3, the DNA is TGTGCCAGCAGCGTGGCGGACAGAGAAAAACTGTTTTTT. It encodes CASSVADREKLFF. Filled out from reference TRBV9 and TRBJ1-4, the complete variable domain reads DSGVTQTPKHLITATGQRVTLRCSPRSGDLSVYWYQQSLDQGLQFLIQYYNGEERAKGNILERFSAQQFPDLHSELNLSSLELGDSALYFCASSVADREKLFFGSGTQLSVL.

Worth noting for this clone: The same CDR3 also results from other DNA sequences found in this sample. This chain connects TRBV9 to TRBJ1-2; D unclear. The CDR3 covers 14 residues. Per the germline V gene, CDR1 is SGDLS and CDR2 is YYNGEE. V gave up 2 bases and J gave up 0 bases, with 8 bases separating them. The CDR3 reads CASSVDGTNYGYTF. The CDR3 DNA sequence: TGTGCCAGCAGCGTTGACGGCACTAACTATGGCTACACCTTC. Together with reference TRBV9 and TRBJ1-2, the CDR3 gives the full variable domain: DSGVTQTPKHLITATGQRVTLRCSPRSGDLSVYWYQQSLDQGLQFLIQYYNGEERAKGNILERFSAQQFPDLHSELNLSSLELGDSALYFCASSVDGTNYGYTFGSGTRLTVV.

This clone was picked up a small number of times. V is TRBV29-1 and J is TRBJ2-5; 13 bases are shared with TRBD2. The germline V gene encodes CDR1 SQVTM and CDR2 ANQGSEA. The CDR3 has 15 residues. V gave up 8 bases and J gave up 3 bases; unmatched junction bases: 9. The CDR3 DNA reads TGCAGCTCGACCGGGACTAGCGGGGTGGAAGAGACCCAGTACTTC. Translated: CSSTGTSGVEETQYF. The full variable domain, its missing parts supplied by reference TRBV29-1 and TRBJ2-5, is SAVISQKPSRDICQRGTSLTIQCQVDSQVTMMFWYRQQPGQSLTLIATANQGSEATYESGFVIDKFPISRPNLTFSTLTVSNMSPEDSSIYLCSSTGTSGVEETQYFGPGTRLLVL.

This chain joins TRBV21-1 and TRBJ1-6; the table assigns TRBD1, which was not confirmed against the DNA. TRBV21-1 is reported as a pseudogene. This CDR3 spans 13 amino acids. The CDR3 DNA sequence: TGTGCCAGCAGCAAAGTAAGGGGGTCACCCCTCCACTTT. Residues: CASSKVRGSPLHF.

This clone showed up just a few times. The chain has TRBV6-6 and TRBJ2-1; TRBD2 aligns across 13 bases. With 5 bases clipped from V and 5 bases from J, the junction kept 6 bases outside the gene matches. Germline values: CDR1 MNHNY, CDR2 SVGAGI (reference sequence). The CDR3 is made up of 16 amino acids. The CDR3 DNA follows: TGTGCCAGCAGTCTAGGGACTAGCGGGGCACACAATGAGCAGTTCTTC. Protein: CASSLGTSGAHNEQFF.

As concerns this clone: Other DNA sequences within the sample encode an identical CDR3. The chain combines TRBV7-2 with TRBJ1-2; 9 nucleotides agree with TRBD1. The germline V gene encodes CDR1 SGHTA and CDR2 FQGNSA. The CDR3 consists of 14 residues. With 5 bases clipped from V and 0 bases from J, the junction kept 1 base outside the gene matches. DNA of the CDR3: TGTGCCAGCAGCCGACAGGGGGCTAACTATGGCTACACCTTC. Its protein product is CASSRQGANYGYTF.

The CDR3, as DNA: TGTGCCAGCAGCAAGCGGGAAAGCTCCTACAATGAGCAGTTCTTC. It yields the protein CASSKRESSYNEQFF. The genes are TRBV9 and TRBJ2-1; TRBD2 matches at 7 bases. Germline V CDR1 and CDR2: SGDLS, YYNGEE. This CDR3 contains 15 residues. V dropped 4 bases and J dropped 0; count of bases not matched to a gene: 4.

This clone was seen a handful of times. The chain combines TRBV18 with TRBJ1-4; perhaps TRBD1 as D (6 bases). Trimming removed 8 bases from V and 8 bases from J, with 18 bases in between. Germline loops: CDR1 KGHSH, CDR2 LQKENI. The CDR3 sequence is 14 residues long. The CDR3 DNA sequence: TGTGCCAGCAGCCCGGGACAACAAGAGGAAAAACTGTTTTTT. Translation: CASSPGQQEEKLFF.

This clone appeared a few times. V usage is TRBV18 and J usage is TRBJ1-3, with a tentative D call TRBD1 (5 bases). V was trimmed by 3 bases and J by 3 bases, leaving 12 bases between them. The germline CDR1 and CDR2 sequences are KGHSH and LQKENI. The CDR3 is 15 amino acids. As DNA, the CDR3 is TGTGCCAGCTCACCGGCGGGGCCTCTTGGAAACACCATATATTTT. Its translation: CASSPAGPLGNTIYF.

The gene calls are TRBV20-1 and TRBJ1-4; 8 bases match TRBD1. From germline, CDR1 is DFQATT and CDR2 SNEGSKA (reference sequence). This CDR3 contains 11 residues. CDR3 coding DNA: TGCAGAACCGGGACAGGTGAAAAACTGTTTTTT. As protein: CRTGTGEKLFF.

This clone was counted a few times. This chain's CDR3 is CASSEYRGGEQFF. The CDR3 nucleotides are TGTGCCAGCAGTGAATACAGGGGGGGTGAGCAGTTCTTC. This chain joins TRBV6-1 and TRBJ2-1, with D perhaps matching TRBD1 (8 bases). Trimming took 2 bases from V and 9 from J, leaving 11 bases between them. The germline V gene has CDR1 MNHNS and CDR2 SASEGT. The CDR3 runs 13 residues.

This clone turned up a few times. The chain recombines TRBV5-4 with TRBJ2-1, with D perhaps TRBD2 (6 bases). The CDR3 contains 17 residues. Germline V gene lookup returns CDR1 SGHNT and CDR2 YYREEE (reference sequence). The ends were cut back, 0 bases at V and 3 bases at J, with 16 bases in the middle. In DNA form, the CDR3 reads TGTGCCAGCAGCTTGGCTTTGTATGCGGGGCACTACAATGAGCAGTTCTTC. Residues: CASSLALYAGHYNEQFF.

This clone occurred a few times. The rearrangement links TRBV28 to TRBJ1-6; weak D call: TRBD1 (6 bases). The germline V gene encodes CDR1 MDHEN and CDR2 SYDVKM. Trimming removed 1 base from V and 7 bases from J, with 8 bases in between. The CDR3 totals 14 residues. CDR3 protein: CASSLYRDNSPLHF. The DNA of the CDR3 is TGTGCCAGCAGTTTATACAGGGACAATTCACCCCTCCACTTT.

This clone has just a few counts. The chain links TRBV4-1 to TRBJ1-4; no clear D. The V end was cut by 8 bases, the J end by 1 base, with 8 bases between. Germline values: CDR1 MGHRA, CDR2 YSYEKL. There are 13 residues in the CDR3. CDR3 sequence reads: CASQEGTNEKLFF. The CDR3 DNA reads TGCGCCAGCCAGGAGGGAACTAATGAAAAACTGTTTTTT.

The chain combines TRBV4-3 with TRBJ2-1; a weak D match, TRBD2 (6 bases). CDR3 size: 17 residues. Germline V gene data show CDR1 as LGHNA and CDR2 as YSLEER. The germline V and J ends were trimmed by 2 bases and 8 bases, with 22 bases remaining between them. The CDR3 DNA is TGCGCCAGCAGCCAACAGTCCCGGGAGATCGTGATCGATGAGCAGTTCTTC. Protein product: CASSQQSREIVIDEQFF.

J is TRBJ2-2 and V is TRBV7-3, with 9 bases lining up with TRBD1. Germline V CDR1 and CDR2: SGHTA, FQGTGA. This CDR3 is 15 amino acids long. After removal of 2 bases from V and 6 bases from J, the junction contained 4 bases not matched to a gene. The CDR3 is CASSLAGTGPGELFF. The CDR3 DNA reads as TGTGCCAGCAGCTTAGCCGGGACAGGGCCCGGGGAGCTGTTTTTT.

V and J are TRBV7-2 and TRBJ1-6, with D unclear. Germline-derived CDR1 and CDR2 are SGHTA and FQGNSA. V lost 1 base, J lost 9 bases, and 10 bases lay in between. CDR3 length: 14 amino acids. This CDR3 is CASSLDPRSSPLHF. The DNA for the CDR3 is TGTGCCAGCAGCTTAGATCCGCGAAGTTCACCCCTCCACTTT.

The chain couples TRBV4-3 to TRBJ1-4; no firm D call. Per the germline V gene, CDR1 is LGHNA and CDR2 is YSLEER. The CDR3 has 15 amino acids. V was clipped by 4 bases and J by 4 bases, with 13 bases between them. In DNA form, the CDR3 reads TGCGCCAGCAGCCCCGTCCATACGAATAATGAAAAACTGTTTTTT. Amino acids: CASSPVHTNNEKLFF.

This clone occurred a few times. This CDR3 is CASSEYKGPAEKAFF. DNA of the CDR3: TGTGCCAGCAGTGAATATAAGGGTCCGGCGGAAAAAGCTTTCTTT. The chain links TRBV25-1 to TRBJ1-1; D not resolved. This CDR3 is built from 15 residues. V lost 0 bases, J lost 9 bases, and 17 bases lay in between. Germline V gene sequence: CDR1 MGHDK, CDR2 SYGVNS. The whole variable domain, remainder taken from reference TRBV25-1 and TRBJ1-1, is EADIYQTPRYLVIGTGKKITLECSQTMGHDKMYWYQQDPGMELHLIHYSYGVNSTEKGDLSSESTVSRIRTEHFPLTLESARPSHTSQYLCASSEYKGPAEKAFFGQGTRLTVV.

In this sample, this clone turned up a few times. The rearrangement links TRBV7-9 to TRBJ2-3; 8 bases line up with TRBD2. Trimming removed 5 bases from V and 1 base from J; junction bases left unmatched: 11. The CDR3 contains 17 residues. Germline CDR1 SEHNR, CDR2 FQNEAQ (reference sequence). The CDR3 DNA reads as TGTGCCAGCAGCCCAGTCTACGATAGCGGGGGCACAGATACGCAGTATTTT. Translation: CASSPVYDSGGTDTQYF.

This clone came up a few times. The chain recombines TRBV5-1 with TRBJ2-1; the match to TRBD2 covers 8 bases. The germline V gene has CDR1 SGHRS and CDR2 YFSETQ. V gave up 1 base and J gave up 8 bases; unmatched junction bases: 5. CDR3 length: 14 amino acids. CDR3 in amino acids: CASSLSSGVDEQFF. DNA of the CDR3: TGCGCCAGCAGCTTGAGTAGCGGGGTGGATGAGCAGTTCTTC.

This rearrangement joins TRBV11-2 to TRBJ2-1, with TRBD2 matching over 12 bases. The length of the CDR3 is 15 residues. The V segment lost 2 bases and the J segment 7 bases; nucleotides outside the gene matches: 3. The V gene's germline CDR1 is SGHAT and CDR2 FQNNGV. The CDR3 spells CASSLPTSGGNEQFF. Written as DNA, the CDR3 is TGTGCCAGCAGCTTACCGACTAGCGGGGGTAATGAGCAGTTCTTC.

This clone occurred a few times. CDR3 bases: TGTGCCAGCAGGGGGGGACAGTTCGCAGATACGCAGTATTTT. This encodes CASRGGQFADTQYF. The chain couples TRBV5-4 to TRBJ2-3, with TRBD1 as a possible D gene (7 bases). The germline V and J ends were trimmed by 5 bases and 4 bases, with 14 bases remaining between them. Germline assignment: CDR1 SGHNT and CDR2 YYREEE (reference sequence). The CDR3 contains 14 residues.

A few counts support this clone. The gene calls are TRBV5-1 and TRBJ1-2; D gene ambiguous. CDR3 length equals 13 residues. V dropped 6 bases and J dropped 4 bases, with 13 bases sitting between them. Germline CDR1 is SGHRS and CDR2 is YFSETQ. The CDR3 nucleotides are TGCGCCAGCAACGACCCGGGAAGCTATGGCTACACCTTC. This sequence encodes CASNDPGSYGYTF.

J is TRBJ2-5 and V is TRBV29-1; TRBD1 matches 8 bases. The CDR3 is 15 amino acids. Looked up from germline, CDR1 is SQVTM and CDR2 is ANQGSEA. V lost 4 bases, J lost 3 bases, and 10 bases stayed unmatched. This CDR3 is CSVGPFGQGEETQYF. The CDR3 DNA reads as TGCAGCGTTGGTCCTTTCGGACAGGGAGAAGAGACCCAGTACTTC.

There are a few counts of this clone. V and J are TRBV4-3 and TRBJ1-2; TRBD1 matches 8 bases. Trimming removed 0 bases from V and 3 bases from J; junction bases left unmatched: 3. The CDR3 runs to 15 residues. Germline values: CDR1 LGHNA, CDR2 YSLEER. The CDR3 DNA sequence: TGCGCCAGCAGCCAAGAAGCAGGGGGCGACTATGGCTACACCTTC. Amino acids: CASSQEAGGDYGYTF.

The genes are TRBV9 and TRBJ2-2; 7 bases match TRBD1. Trimming took 4 bases from V and 3 from J; bases not matched to a gene: 9. The CDR3 runs 16 residues. Germline CDR1 reads SGDLS; CDR2 reads YYNGEE. CDR3 DNA sequence: TGTGCCAGCAGCCGCCGACAGGGAGCGGACACCGGGGAGCTGTTTTTT. Protein product: CASSRRQGADTGELFF.

The genes are TRBV7-2 and TRBJ1-1; D is unresolved. Trimming stripped 0 bases from V and 2 bases from J, with 7 bases between. Germline V gives CDR1 SGHTA, CDR2 FQGNSA. The CDR3 has 14 residues. CDR3 amino acids: CASSLATVNTEAFF. The CDR3 DNA follows: TGTGCCAGCAGCTTAGCGACGGTAAACACTGAAGCTTTCTTT.